The entry that follows covers one TCR beta chain sequence. This clonotype was counted a few times. Its target antigen remains unknown. No per-base quality is available; no much larger clone lies one base away. The CDR3, from cysteine to phenylalanine, totals 17 residues. The retained sequence is limited to the CDR3, 51 bases, with the frame set at the first base. Via the germline V gene, CDR1 is MNHEY and CDR2 SVGAGI. Unmatched junction bases come to 10, with V trimmed by 6 bases and J by 0 bases. This record comes from a study of Graves' ophthalmopathy and Graves' hyperthyroidism (dated by TCRdb to about 2018). Turning to the overall study: Hyperthyroidism was considered stable if no progression to ophthalmopathy occurred within 18 months of follow-up. To tell Graves' ophthalmopathy apart from Graves' hyperthyroidism, and to predict which patients would progress to ophthalmopathy, the study relied on TCR beta repertoire signatures. In total, approximately 130 blood samples were TCR-sequenced: some 40 ophthalmopathy, 75 hyperthyroidism and some 17 hyperthyroidism-to-ophthalmopathy patients. To explore V-J signatures distinguishing ophthalmopathy from hyperthyroidism, a discovery set of approximately 100 patients (43 ophthalmopathy, around 55 stable hyperthyroidism) was enrolled. For independent validation, a separate cohort was made up of around 18 hyperthyroidism patients plus 17 patients who later progressed from hyperthyroidism to ophthalmopathy. In roughly 6 hyperthyroidism patients, the T-cell repertoire of thyroid tissue was compared with the T-cell repertoire of blood. After sampling, hyperthyroidism patients received methimazole starting at 30 mg daily, and ophthalmopathy patients received high-dose intravenous methylprednisolone.

The hyperthyroidism patients were 18 to 65 years old and newly diagnosed, with a disease duration of less than 2 months. Patients with other autoimmune diseases, uncontrolled infections, pregnancy or lactation were excluded from the study. Diagnosis relied on clinical symptoms, serum thyroxine, TRAb, thyroid ultrasound and orbital computed tomography. Total RNA was extracted with Trizol reagent and quality-checked on an Agilent 2100 Bioanalyzer. TCR beta CDR3 regions were amplified from RNA transcripts for repertoire sequencing. The first round was an RT-PCR using HTBI primers with the Qiagen OneStep RT-PCR kit, and this first round was followed by a second-round multiplex PCR, then size selection and purification. Libraries were sequenced paired-end with 100 bp reads on an Illumina HiSeq2000. As for the original processing: SOAPnuke was used to process the reads, removing any read that contained adapters or uncalled bases, had a mean Phred below 15, or lacked an exact match to the constant primer or identifier. COPE v1.2.5 was used to merge the high-quality paired reads. Unique nucleotide sequences were defined as clonotypes and aligned to IMGT TRB V, D and J references using MiTCR v1.1. The analysis was limited to V-J combinations with a frequency above 0.0001, which together covered over 98% of repertoires. A TCR clonal expansion and chaos score per V-J combination was defined as the ratio of F50 clonal expansion to chaos observed in the TCRdist matrix. Welch's t-statistics and random forest were used to reduce the features to about 12 V-J combinations, which were then used as input to a naive Bayes classifier. Thyroid-blood repertoire similarity was quantified with the Morisita-Horn index. The public sequencing data were trimmed at Q25 with fastp and processed into clonotypes with MiXCR by TCRdb, which kept only in-frame beta chains. Rows matching on CDR3 protein sequence are summarized as one entry with the most common DNA and genes. TCRdb's processing, not the authors' own work, is the source of the V and J calls. The table for this sample lists a few hundred thousand distinct CDR3 sequences; roughly 39% of them were counted only once. The ten largest clones represent roughly 4.5% of the sample.

Overall study outcomes, separate from this receptor: In validation, the model predicted ophthalmopathy progression with 70.59% sensitivity and approximately 78% specificity; roughly eleven predicted patients were CT-confirmed with GO in a median of 6.5 months. Sample size was not statistically predetermined, and group allocation was not concealed from the investigators. Most expanded thyroid clonotypes with a frequency above 0.001 also appeared in blood, which suggests that blood repertoires may reflect the immune response in the thyroid. Ophthalmopathy was separated from stable hyperthyroidism by the 13-signature model with more than 85% sensitivity and 81% to 84% specificity in cross-validation and with 80%/75% in the test set.

This sequence was found in an adult man with Graves' hyperthyroidism. Here the chain combines TRBV6-5 and TRBJ2-7; TRBD1 agrees with 11 junctional bases. The sample consisted of peripheral blood or thyroid tissue (not recorded which). The CDR3 loop reads CASSGQGARFSSYEQYF. The nucleotides read TGTGCCAGCAGCGGACAGGGGGCACGGTTCAGCTCCTACGAGCAGTACTTC.